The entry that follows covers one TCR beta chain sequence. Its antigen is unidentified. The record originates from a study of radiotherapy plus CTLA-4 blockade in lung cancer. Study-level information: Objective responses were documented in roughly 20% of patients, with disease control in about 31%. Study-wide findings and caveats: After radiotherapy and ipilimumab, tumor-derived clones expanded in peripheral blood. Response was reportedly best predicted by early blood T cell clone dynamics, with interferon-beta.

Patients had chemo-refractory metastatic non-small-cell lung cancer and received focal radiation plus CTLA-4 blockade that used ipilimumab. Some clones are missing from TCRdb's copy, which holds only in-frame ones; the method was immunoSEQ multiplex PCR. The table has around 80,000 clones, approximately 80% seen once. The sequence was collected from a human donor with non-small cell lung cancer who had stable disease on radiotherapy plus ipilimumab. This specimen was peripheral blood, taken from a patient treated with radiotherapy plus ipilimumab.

This CDR3 reads CASSPRATRLTDTQYF. DNA for the CDR3: TGTGCCAGTTCGCCCCGGGCCACCAGGCTCACAGATACGCAGTATTTT. V usage is TRBV19 and J usage is TRBJ2-3, with D unresolved. The ends were cut back, 8 bases at V and 2 bases at J, with 20 bases in the middle. Germline V CDR1 and CDR2: LNHDA, SQIVND (reference sequence). CDR3 length equals 16 residues.